This entry describes one T cell receptor (beta chain). This clonotype was recorded many times. Its antigen specificity is not known. No base-level quality is on record; no much larger clone is a single base apart. V and J lose 1 base and 0 bases, and a span of 10 bases separates them. The CDR3 runs 16 amino acids, cysteine and phenylalanine included. The read is trimmed to its CDR3 DNA, 48 bases read in frame from base 1. CDR1 KGHDR and CDR2 SFDVKD were looked up in the germline V gene. The data were taken from a study of identical twins (dated by TCRdb to the mid-2010s). With regard to the full study: The study deep-sequenced TCR alpha and beta repertoires from monozygotic twins, unrelated adults of various ages and cord blood to test whether fetal clonotypes persist. Replicate twin experiments were performed at different times using different library preparation protocols to rule out contamination. General findings and caveats noted by the study authors: Invariant T cells such as MAIT and iNKT could partly confound zero-insertion analyses, though diverse VJ usage argued against this for most clonotypes. Because the same donors could not be followed over many years, the conclusions relied on cross-sectional statistical analysis. Compared with coincidental sharing between unrelated individuals, an excess of low generation-probability sequences was observed among out-of-frame TCR alpha sequences shared between twins. Abundant cord blood beta clonotypes carried fewer insertions; young adult naive repertoires showed a weaker similar trend, while memory repertoires showed none. Out-of-frame TCR alpha sharing in monozygotic twins was systematically underestimated by recombination models, whereas sharing between unrelated individuals was in agreement with the recombination models. Excess twin sharing in beta out-of-frame sequences was weaker because fewer shared sequences lowered the signal-to-noise ratio.

The library was produced with 5' RACE. Sequenced on an Illumina HiSeq 2000. A universal primer binding site was introduced by template switching, and a unique molecular identifier was present in the final cDNA, enabling accurate counting of TCR cDNA molecules. Specific primers in the conserved constant-segment region were used to synthesize first-strand cDNA for the TCR alpha and beta chains. To control for contamination, every cDNA library carried two barcodes: a SMART-Mk sample barcode plus Illumina barcodes. Two successive PCR steps introduced TruSeq adapter sequences along with Illumina sample barcodes. The TCR alpha and beta cDNA libraries were sequenced on the Illumina HiSeq platform using custom primers. Regarding the original processing steps: Unique molecular identifiers were extracted from raw reads with MiGEC, and CDR3 positions were determined with MiXCR. For each individual, recombination models were inferred using an EM algorithm with the repgenHMM and IGoR tools. The tcR package in R was used for shared clonotype analysis, with sharing normalized by the product of cloneset sizes. To study raw recombination without the effects of thymic and clonal selection, out-of-frame nonproductive sequences were analyzed. TCRdb trimmed the raw reads at Q25, called clones with MiXCR and kept productive beta chains. Identical CDR3 protein sequences are pooled into one entry, listed with their most common genes and DNA. V and J calls and clone size were set by TCRdb, not the authors. Present in this sample are approximately 530,000 distinct CDR3 sequences, approximately 20% of which were seen just once. The ten largest clones capture 0.48% of the sample.

All donors were healthy Caucasians. The twin cohort consisted of three pairs of female monozygotic twins, all aged roughly 18 to 30 years. CD4+ and CD8+ T cell populations were isolated with positive isolation kits from Invitrogen. A further study also used this sample, focusing on yellow fever vaccine responses in identical twins. The second paper states: According to the authors, in identical twins the way T cells responded to vaccination appeared partly convergent and partly personalized. In the study, vaccine-responding T cell clones were precisely tracked in identical twins.

This TCR derives from a woman aged 18-29 years in good health. This chain is built from TRBV24-1 and TRBJ2-3, with the identity of the D gene unclear. The sequencing sample was made of CD4+ T cells sorted from blood. The CDR3 protein: CATSDFDAASTDTQYF. The sequenced DNA is TGTGCCACCAGTGATTTTGACGCAGCTAGCACAGATACGCAGTATTTT.